One sample yielded the 2 T cell receptor beta chains listed below, sequenced in a study of T cells expressing NK-cell markers. TCRdb reprocessed the 5' RACE reads and stores each CDR3 protein as one record, lacking DNA. Here the sample table reports 400,000 or so distinct CDR3 sequences. Material: blood T cells: a sorted CD56 or NKG2C T cell subset, CD4+ or CD8+ T cells, or bulk PBMC T cells (not recorded which). The receptor source for this set is a woman between 50 and 59 years old in good health.

This sequence joins TRBV15 and TRBJ1-2. The CDR3 is 13 residues long. The germline V gene encodes CDR1 LNHNV and CDR2 YYDKDF (reference sequence). CDR3 sequence: CATSSGTSYGYTF.

V is TRBV5-5 and J is TRBJ1-1; TCRdb reports TRBD1, a call that lacks DNA to check it against. The CDR3 runs to 14 residues. Germline V gene sequence: CDR1 SGHKS, CDR2 YYEKEE (reference sequence). The CDR3 protein is CASSLVQGLAEAFF.